The source of this T cell receptor beta chain is a study of blood T cell repertoires in COVID-19. Study in general: Sites across the United States, Italy and Spain contributed samples from acute and convalescent COVID-19. PBMCs, B-cell-depleted T cells, or T cells were the source of the cDNA or gDNA that made up the material.

Per the study methods: Amplification of reference gene primers provided the estimated nucleated cell counts. Sequenced by immunoSEQ multiplex PCR; TCRdb stores in-frame clones only, minus some. V and J calls and clone size are copied from that table; D and trimming were computed from the DNA. The profile covers under 150,000 clones, with around 80% appearing a single time and over 5% taken by the ten largest. The TCR was taken from a man at least 80 years old with active or convalescent COVID-19. The sequenced sample consisted of peripheral blood.

The CDR3 DNA sequence: TGTGCCAGCAGTTTATCGTCAGGGGGCTACGGAAACACCATATATTTT. Translation gives CASSLSSGGYGNTIYF. This chain connects TRBV27 to TRBJ1-3, with 8 bases aligning to TRBD1. V lost 0 bases and J lost 4; bases outside the gene matches: 5. Per the germline V gene, CDR1 is MNHEY and CDR2 is SMNVEV (reference sequence). The CDR3 covers 16 residues.